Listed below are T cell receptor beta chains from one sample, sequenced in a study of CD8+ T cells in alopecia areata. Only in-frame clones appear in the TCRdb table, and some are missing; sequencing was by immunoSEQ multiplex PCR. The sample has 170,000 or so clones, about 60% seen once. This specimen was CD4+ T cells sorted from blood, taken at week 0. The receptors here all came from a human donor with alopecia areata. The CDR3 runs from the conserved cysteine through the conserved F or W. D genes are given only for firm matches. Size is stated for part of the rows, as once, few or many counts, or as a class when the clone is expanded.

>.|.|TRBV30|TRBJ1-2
CAWLRRGYGYTF
TGTGCCTGGCTGAGGAGGGGCTATGGCTACACCTTC
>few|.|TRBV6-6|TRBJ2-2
CASSNTNSGELFF
TGTGCCAGCAGTAACACAAACAGCGGGGAGCTGTTTTTT
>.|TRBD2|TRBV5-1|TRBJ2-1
CASSLEAGVGNEQFF
TGCGCCAGCAGCTTGGAAGCGGGAGTCGGCAATGAGCAGTTCTTC
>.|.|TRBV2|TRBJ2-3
CASFLPQFADTQYF
TGTGCCAGCTTCCTCCCACAGTTTGCAGATACGCAGTATTTT
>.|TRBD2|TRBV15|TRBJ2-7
CATSRGGGDRAQYF
TGTGCCACCAGCAGAGGCGGGGGGGACAGAGCGCAGTACTTC
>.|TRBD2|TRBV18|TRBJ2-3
CASSPLAGTTDTQYF
TGTGCCAGCTCACCATTAGCGGGGACCACAGATACGCAGTATTTT
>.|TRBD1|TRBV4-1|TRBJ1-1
CASSQVDRDELNTEAFF
TGCGCCAGCAGCCAAGTTGACAGGGACGAATTGAACACTGAAGCTTTCTTT
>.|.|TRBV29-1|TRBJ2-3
CSVEARLTDTQYF
TGCAGCGTTGAAGCCAGACTCACAGATACGCAGTATTTT
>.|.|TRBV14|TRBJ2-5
CASSQDGGVQETQYF
TGTGCCAGCAGCCAAGATGGGGGAGTCCAAGAGACCCAGTACTTC
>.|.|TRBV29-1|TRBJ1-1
CSVVRQLNTEAFF
TGCAGCGTTGTCCGGCAGCTGAACACTGAAGCTTTCTTT
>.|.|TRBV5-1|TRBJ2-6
CASSYGSGANVLTF
TGCGCCAGCAGCTATGGTTCTGGGGCCAACGTCCTGACTTTC
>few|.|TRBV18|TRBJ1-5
CASSGTEHQPQHF
TGTGCCAGCTCAGGTACGGAACATCAGCCCCAGCATTTT
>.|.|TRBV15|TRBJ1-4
CATSRDRRPEKLFF
TGTGCCACCAGCAGAGACCGACGTCCTGAAAAACTGTTTTTT
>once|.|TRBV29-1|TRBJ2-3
CSVEPADTQYF
TGCAGCGTTGAGCCCGCAGATACGCAGTATTTT
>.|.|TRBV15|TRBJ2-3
CATSRDGRSTDTQYF
TGTGCCACCAGCAGAGATGGACGGAGCACAGATACGCAGTATTTT
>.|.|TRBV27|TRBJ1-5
CASSFTYVEPQHF
TGTGCCAGCAGTTTCACATATGTGGAGCCCCAGCATTTT
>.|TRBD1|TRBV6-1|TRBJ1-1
CASTRTGNTEAFF
TGTGCCAGCACCCGGACAGGCAACACTGAAGCTTTCTTT
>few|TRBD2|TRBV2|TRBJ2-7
CASSETSHEQYF
TGTGCCAGCAGTGAGACTAGCCACGAGCAGTACTTC
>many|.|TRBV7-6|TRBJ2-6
CASSLFPSAGANVLTF
TGTGCCAGCAGCTTATTCCCGTCAGCTGGGGCCAACGTCCTGACTTTC
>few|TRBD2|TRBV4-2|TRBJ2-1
CASSQGAGGPLNEQFF
TGTGCCAGCAGCCAAGGCGCGGGGGGGCCTTTGAATGAGCAGTTCTTC
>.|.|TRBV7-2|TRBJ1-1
CASSLRGGVGMNTEAFF
TGTGCCAGCAGCTTAAGGGGGGGAGTCGGCATGAACACTGAAGCTTTCTTT
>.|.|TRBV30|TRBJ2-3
CAWRTIVTDTQYF
TGTGCCTGGAGAACTATCGTGACAGATACGCAGTATTTT
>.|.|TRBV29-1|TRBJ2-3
CSVEDGDTQYF
TGCAGCGTTGAGGATGGGGATACGCAGTATTTT
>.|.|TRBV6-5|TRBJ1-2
CASNPRVETNYGYTF
TGTGCCAGCAATCCCAGGGTCGAAACTAACTATGGCTACACCTTC
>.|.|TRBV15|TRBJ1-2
CATSRPGSRRDGYTF
TGTGCCACCAGCAGACCGGGTTCGAGGAGAGATGGCTACACCTTC
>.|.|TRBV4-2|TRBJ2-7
CASSQTPRLDRPHEQYF
TGTGCCAGCAGCCAAACACCCCGGCTAGATCGCCCCCACGAGCAGTACTTC
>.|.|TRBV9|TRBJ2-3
CASSVGNTDTQYF
TGTGCCAGCAGCGTAGGAAACACAGATACGCAGTATTTT
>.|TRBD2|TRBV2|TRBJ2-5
CASSRTPGRQETQYF
TGTGCCAGCAGTCGGACACCCGGGAGGCAAGAGACCCAGTACTTC
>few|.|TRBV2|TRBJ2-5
CATRGREQETQYF
TGTGCCACCCGGGGCCGGGAGCAAGAGACCCAGTACTTC
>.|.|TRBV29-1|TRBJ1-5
CSVLITEDQPQHF
TGCAGCGTTTTAATCACGGAGGATCAGCCCCAGCATTTT
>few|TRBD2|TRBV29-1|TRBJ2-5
CSVVYISGGNQETQYF
TGCAGCGTTGTTTATATTAGCGGGGGGAACCAAGAGACCCAGTACTTC
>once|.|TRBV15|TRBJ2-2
CATSRVTTGELFF
TGTGCCACCAGCAGAGTCACGACCGGGGAGCTGTTTTTT
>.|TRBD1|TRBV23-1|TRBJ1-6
CASSNTGTGRNSPLHF
TGCGCCAGCAGTAACACCGGGACAGGGAGAAATTCACCCCTCCACTTT
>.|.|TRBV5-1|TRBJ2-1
CASSLGHSPYNEQFF
TGCGCCAGCAGCTTGGGTCATAGTCCCTACAATGAGCAGTTCTTC
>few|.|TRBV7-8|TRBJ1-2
CASSPDSNYGYTF
TGTGCCAGCAGCCCCGACAGCAACTATGGCTACACCTTC
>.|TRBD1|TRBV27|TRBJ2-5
CASSRTGGYETQYF
TGTGCCAGCAGCCGGACAGGGGGCTATGAGACCCAGTACTTC
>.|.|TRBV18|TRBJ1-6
CASSPPLRQRNSPLHF
TGTGCCAGCTCACCACCGTTAAGACAGCGTAATTCACCCCTCCACTTT
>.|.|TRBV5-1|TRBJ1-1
CASSLGNMNTEAFF
TGCGCCAGCAGCCTCGGAAACATGAACACTGAAGCTTTCTTT
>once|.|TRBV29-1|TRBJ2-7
CSVSTGPLPEQYF
TGCAGCGTTTCCACAGGGCCCCTACCCGAGCAGTACTTC
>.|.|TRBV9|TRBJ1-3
CASSVPLAGNTIYF
TGTGCCAGCAGCGTACCCCTAGCTGGAAACACCATATATTTT
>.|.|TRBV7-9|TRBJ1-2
CASTESVGYTF
TGTGCCAGCACTGAATCTGTGGGCTACACCTTC
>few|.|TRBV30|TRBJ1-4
CAWRGAGWNEKLFF
TGTGCCTGGAGGGGTGCAGGATGGAATGAAAAACTGTTTTTT
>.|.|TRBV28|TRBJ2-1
CASSASSGVYNEQFF
TGTGCCAGCAGTGCGTCTTCCGGGGTTTACAATGAGCAGTTCTTC
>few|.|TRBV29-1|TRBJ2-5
CSVVRGLGETQYF
TGCAGCGTTGTGAGGGGTTTAGGGGAGACCCAGTACTTC
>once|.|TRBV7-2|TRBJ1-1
CASSLWGNTEAFF
TGTGCCAGCAGCTTATGGGGGAACACTGAAGCTTTCTTT
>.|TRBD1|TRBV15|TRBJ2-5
CATGDRYQETQYF
TGTGCCACCGGGGACAGGTACCAAGAGACCCAGTACTTC